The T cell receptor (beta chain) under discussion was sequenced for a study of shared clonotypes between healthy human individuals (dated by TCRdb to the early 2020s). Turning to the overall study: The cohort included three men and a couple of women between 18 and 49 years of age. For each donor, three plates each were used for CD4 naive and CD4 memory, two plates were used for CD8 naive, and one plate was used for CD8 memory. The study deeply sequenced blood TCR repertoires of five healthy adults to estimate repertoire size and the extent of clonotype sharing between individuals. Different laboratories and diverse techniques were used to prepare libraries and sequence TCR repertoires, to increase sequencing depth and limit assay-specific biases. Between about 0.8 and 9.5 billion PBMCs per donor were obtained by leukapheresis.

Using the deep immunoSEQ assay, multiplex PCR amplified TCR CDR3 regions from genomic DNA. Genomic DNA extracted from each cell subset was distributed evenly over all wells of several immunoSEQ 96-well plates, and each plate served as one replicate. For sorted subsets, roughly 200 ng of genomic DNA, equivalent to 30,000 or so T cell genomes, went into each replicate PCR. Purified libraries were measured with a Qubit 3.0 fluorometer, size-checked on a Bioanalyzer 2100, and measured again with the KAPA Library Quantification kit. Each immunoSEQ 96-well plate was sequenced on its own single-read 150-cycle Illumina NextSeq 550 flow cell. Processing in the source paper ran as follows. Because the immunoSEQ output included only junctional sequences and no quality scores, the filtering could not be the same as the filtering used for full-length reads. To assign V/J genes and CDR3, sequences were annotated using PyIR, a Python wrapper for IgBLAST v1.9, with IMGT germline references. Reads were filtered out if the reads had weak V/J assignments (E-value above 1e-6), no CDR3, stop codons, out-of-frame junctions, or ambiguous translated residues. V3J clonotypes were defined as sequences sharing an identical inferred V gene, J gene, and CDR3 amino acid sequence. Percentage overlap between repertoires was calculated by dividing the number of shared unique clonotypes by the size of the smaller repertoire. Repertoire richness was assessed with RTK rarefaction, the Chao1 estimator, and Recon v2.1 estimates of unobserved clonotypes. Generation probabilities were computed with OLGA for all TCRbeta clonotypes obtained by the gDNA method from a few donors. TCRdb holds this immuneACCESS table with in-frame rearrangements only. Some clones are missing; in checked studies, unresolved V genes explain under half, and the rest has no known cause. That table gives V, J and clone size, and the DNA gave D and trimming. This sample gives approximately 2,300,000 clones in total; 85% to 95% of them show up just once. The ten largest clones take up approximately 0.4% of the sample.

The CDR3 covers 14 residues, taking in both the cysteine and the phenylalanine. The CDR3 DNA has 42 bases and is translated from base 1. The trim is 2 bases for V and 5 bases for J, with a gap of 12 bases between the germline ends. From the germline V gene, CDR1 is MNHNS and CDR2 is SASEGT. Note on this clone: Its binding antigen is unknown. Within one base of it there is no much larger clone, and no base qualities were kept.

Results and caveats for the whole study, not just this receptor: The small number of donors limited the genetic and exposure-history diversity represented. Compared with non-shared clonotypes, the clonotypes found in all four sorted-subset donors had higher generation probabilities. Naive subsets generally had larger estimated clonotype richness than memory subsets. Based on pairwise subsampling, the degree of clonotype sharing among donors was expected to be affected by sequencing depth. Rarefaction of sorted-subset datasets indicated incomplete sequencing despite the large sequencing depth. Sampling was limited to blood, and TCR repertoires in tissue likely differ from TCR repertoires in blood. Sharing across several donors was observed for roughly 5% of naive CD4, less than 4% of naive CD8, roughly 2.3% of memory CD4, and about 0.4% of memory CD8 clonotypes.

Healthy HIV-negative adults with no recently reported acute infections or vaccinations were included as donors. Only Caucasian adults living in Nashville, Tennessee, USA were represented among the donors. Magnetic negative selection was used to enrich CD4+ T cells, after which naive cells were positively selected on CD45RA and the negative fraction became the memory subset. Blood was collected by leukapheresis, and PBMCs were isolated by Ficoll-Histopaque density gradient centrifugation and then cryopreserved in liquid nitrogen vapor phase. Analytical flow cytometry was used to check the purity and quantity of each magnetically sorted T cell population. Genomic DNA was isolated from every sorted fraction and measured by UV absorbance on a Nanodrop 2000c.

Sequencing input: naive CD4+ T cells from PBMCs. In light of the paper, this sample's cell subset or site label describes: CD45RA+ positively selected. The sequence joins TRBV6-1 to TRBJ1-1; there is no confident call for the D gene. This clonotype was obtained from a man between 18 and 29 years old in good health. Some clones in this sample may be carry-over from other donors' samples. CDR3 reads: CASSERAALTEAFF. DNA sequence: TGTGCCAGCAGTGAAAGGGCAGCCCTTACTGAAGCTTTCTTT.